The sequence of this T cell receptor (beta chain) was determined in a study of T cells in Graves' hyperthyroidism and ophthalmopathy. This clonotype was observed a handful of times. The CDR3 is made up of 16 amino acids. CDR1 and CDR2 from the germline V gene are MNHEY and SMNVEV (reference sequence). With 2 bases removed from V and 3 bases from J, the gap between germline ends came to 17 bases. A roughly 9.7 ml volume of fresh peripheral blood provided the PBMCs. From RNA transcripts, TCR beta CDR3 regions were amplified. The HTBI primer set was used in a first-round RT-PCR of the TCR CDR3. TCRdb redid the calling of the multiplex PCR reads with MiXCR, one entry per CDR3 protein. The sample yields 650,000 to 750,000 distinct CDR3 sequences, about 15% seen once.

Sequencing input: blood. V gene TRBV27 combines with J gene TRBJ2-7; D gene unclear. This clonotype was obtained from a woman under 30 with Graves' hyperthyroidism. The CDR3 DNA follows: TGTGCCAGCAGTTTAGATACACCGGGTCATCGCTACGAGCAGTACTTC. Protein sequence: CASSLDTPGHRYEQYF.